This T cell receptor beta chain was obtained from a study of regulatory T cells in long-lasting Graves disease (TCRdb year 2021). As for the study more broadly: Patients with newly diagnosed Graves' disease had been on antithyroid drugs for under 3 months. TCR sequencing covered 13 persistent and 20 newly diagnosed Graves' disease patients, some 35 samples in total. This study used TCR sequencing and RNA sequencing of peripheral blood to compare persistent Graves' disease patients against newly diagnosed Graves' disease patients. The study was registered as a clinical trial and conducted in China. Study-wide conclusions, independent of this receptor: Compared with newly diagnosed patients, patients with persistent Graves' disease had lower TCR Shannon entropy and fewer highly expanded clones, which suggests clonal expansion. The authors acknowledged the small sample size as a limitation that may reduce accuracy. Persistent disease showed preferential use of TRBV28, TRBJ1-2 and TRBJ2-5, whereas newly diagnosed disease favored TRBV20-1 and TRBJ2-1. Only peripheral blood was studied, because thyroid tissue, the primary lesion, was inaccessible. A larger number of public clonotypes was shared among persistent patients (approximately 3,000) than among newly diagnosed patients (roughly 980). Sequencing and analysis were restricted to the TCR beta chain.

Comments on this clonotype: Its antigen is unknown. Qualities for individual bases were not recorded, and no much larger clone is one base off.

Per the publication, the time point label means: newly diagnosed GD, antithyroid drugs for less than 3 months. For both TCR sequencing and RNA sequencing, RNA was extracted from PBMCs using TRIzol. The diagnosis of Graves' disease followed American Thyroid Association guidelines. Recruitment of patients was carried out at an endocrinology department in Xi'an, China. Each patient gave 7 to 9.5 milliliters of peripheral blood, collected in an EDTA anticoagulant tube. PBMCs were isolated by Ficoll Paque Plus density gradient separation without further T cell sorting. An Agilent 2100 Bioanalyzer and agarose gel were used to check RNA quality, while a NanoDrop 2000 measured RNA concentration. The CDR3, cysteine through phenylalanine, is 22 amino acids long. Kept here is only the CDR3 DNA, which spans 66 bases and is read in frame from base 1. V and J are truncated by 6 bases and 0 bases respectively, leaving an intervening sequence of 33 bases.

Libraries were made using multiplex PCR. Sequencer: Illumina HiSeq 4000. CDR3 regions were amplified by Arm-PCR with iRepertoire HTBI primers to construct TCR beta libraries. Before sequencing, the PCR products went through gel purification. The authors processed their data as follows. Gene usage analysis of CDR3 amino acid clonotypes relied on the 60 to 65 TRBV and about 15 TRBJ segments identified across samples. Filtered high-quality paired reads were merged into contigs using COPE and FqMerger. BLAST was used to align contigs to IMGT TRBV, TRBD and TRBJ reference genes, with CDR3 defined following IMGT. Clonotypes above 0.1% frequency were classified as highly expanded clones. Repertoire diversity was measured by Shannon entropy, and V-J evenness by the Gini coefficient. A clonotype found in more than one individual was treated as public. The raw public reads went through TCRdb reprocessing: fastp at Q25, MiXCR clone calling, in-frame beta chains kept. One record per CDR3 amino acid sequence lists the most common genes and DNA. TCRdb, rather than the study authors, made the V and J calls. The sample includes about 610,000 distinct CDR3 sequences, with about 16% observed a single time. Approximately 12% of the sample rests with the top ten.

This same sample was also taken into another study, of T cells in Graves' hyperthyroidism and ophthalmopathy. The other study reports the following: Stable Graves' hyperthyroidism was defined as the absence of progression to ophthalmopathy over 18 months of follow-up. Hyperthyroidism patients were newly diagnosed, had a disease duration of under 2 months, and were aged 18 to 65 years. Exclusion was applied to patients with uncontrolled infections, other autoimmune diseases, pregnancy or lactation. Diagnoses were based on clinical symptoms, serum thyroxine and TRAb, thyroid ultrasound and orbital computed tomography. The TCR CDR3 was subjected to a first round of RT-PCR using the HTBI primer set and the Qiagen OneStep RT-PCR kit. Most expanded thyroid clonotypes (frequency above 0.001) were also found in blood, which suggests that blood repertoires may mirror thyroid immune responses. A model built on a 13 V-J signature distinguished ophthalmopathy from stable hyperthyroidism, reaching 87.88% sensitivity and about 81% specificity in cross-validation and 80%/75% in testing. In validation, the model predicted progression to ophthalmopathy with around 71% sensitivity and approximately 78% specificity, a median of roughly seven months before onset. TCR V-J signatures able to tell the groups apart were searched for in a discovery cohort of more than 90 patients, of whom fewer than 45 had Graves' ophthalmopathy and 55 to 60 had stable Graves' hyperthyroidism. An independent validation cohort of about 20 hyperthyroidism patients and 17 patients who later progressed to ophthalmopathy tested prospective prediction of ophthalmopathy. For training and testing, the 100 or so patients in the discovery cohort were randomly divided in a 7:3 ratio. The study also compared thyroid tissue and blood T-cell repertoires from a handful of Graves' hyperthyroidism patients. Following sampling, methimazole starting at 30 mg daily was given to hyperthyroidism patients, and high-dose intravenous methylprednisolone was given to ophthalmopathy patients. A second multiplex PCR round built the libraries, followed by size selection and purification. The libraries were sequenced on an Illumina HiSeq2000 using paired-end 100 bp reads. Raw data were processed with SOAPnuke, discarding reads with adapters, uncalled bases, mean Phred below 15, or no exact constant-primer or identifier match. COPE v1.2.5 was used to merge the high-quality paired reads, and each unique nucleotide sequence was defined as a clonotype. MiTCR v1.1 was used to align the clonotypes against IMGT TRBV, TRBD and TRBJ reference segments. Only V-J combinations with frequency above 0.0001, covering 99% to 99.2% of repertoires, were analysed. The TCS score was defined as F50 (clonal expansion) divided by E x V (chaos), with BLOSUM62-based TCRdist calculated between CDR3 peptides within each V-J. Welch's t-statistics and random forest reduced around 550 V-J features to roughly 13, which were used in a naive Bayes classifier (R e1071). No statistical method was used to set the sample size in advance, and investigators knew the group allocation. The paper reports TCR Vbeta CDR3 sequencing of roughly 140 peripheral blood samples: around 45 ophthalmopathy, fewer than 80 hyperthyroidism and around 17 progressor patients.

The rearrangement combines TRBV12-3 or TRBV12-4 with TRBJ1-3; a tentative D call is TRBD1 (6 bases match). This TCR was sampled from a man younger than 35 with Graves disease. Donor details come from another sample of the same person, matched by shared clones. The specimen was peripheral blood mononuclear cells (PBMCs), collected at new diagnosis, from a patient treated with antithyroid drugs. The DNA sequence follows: TGTGCCAGCAGCATAGTTAAAAGATCTGGGACACCGGATCTCTCCTCTGGAAACACCATATATTTT. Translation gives CASSIVKRSGTPDLSSGNTIYF.